Listed here are 19 T cell receptor beta chains from one sample, sequenced in a study of blood T cell repertoires in COVID-19. Clones were read by immunoSEQ multiplex PCR, and TCRdb kept only the in-frame ones, dropping some. The table lists about 98,000 clones, less than 85% of them singletons. The specimen was peripheral blood. The source of these receptors is a man in his sixties or seventies with active or convalescent COVID-19.

The rearrangement uses TRBV6-6 and TRBJ1-6; D remains unclear. The CDR3 is made up of 14 amino acids. From germline, CDR1 is MNHNY and CDR2 SVGAGI (reference sequence). Trimming stripped 6 bases from V and 5 bases from J, with 11 bases between. In nucleotides, the CDR3 is TGTGCCAGCAGCCGGACTGATAATAATTCACCCCTCCACTTT. It specifies CASSRTDNNSPLHF.

This sequence joins TRBV6-5 and TRBJ1-6; maybe TRBD1 (5 bases). The CDR3 covers 11 residues. V was clipped by 6 bases and J by 8 bases, with 5 bases between them. Germline V lookup: CDR1 MNHEY, CDR2 SVGAGI. CDR3 amino acids: CASRTDSPLHF. The CDR3 DNA reads TGTGCCAGCAGGACAGATTCACCCCTCCACTTT.

CDR3 sequence (DNA): TGTGCCAGTAGTGCCCGACTGGTAGACAATGAGCAGTTCTTC. Encoded protein: CASSARLVDNEQFF. The rearrangement uses TRBV19 and TRBJ2-1; the D is unclear. Germline loops: CDR1 LNHDA, CDR2 SQIVND (reference sequence). The CDR3 is 14 residues long. Trimming removed 5 bases at V and 5 bases at J, with 13 bases between.

This sequence joins TRBV4-2 and TRBJ1-4; TRBD1 agrees at 8 bases. Germline CDR1 reads LGHNA; CDR2 reads YNFKEQ. V was pared by 0 bases and J by 8 bases, with 5 bases of the junction left unmatched. The CDR3 contains 15 residues. CDR3 residues: CASSQDQGAEEKLFF. CDR3 bases: TGTGCCAGCAGCCAAGATCAGGGGGCAGAGGAAAAACTGTTTTTT.

J is TRBJ2-7 and V is TRBV10-3, with a weak D call TRBD1 (6 bases). The CDR3 runs 13 residues. V shed 4 bases and J shed 1 base, with 8 bases lying between them. Per germline, CDR1 ENHRY and CDR2 SYGVKD. This chain's CDR3 is CAISAGTSYEQYF. Written as DNA, the CDR3 is TGTGCCATCAGTGCAGGGACATCCTACGAGCAGTACTTC.

The chain is built from TRBV11-2 and TRBJ1-1, with a weak D call TRBD1 (5 bases). The CDR3 is 14 residues long. Trimming stripped 5 bases from V and 4 bases from J, with 14 bases between. From germline, CDR1 is SGHAT and CDR2 FQNNGV. The CDR3 DNA follows: TGTGCCAGCAGCCCAACCGTCAGGGTCACTGAAGCTTTCTTT. This sequence encodes CASSPTVRVTEAFF.

V and J are TRBV6-5 and TRBJ1-4; D may be TRBD1 (5 bases). V lost 7 bases and J lost 8, with 17 bases in between. CDR1 and CDR2 from the germline V gene are MNHEY and SVGAGI. The CDR3 sequence is 14 residues long. The CDR3 protein is CASNPQPGGEKLFF. In nucleotides, the CDR3 is TGTGCCAGCAACCCCCAGCCGGGGGGGGAAAAACTGTTTTTT.

The chain uses TRBV3-1 (or the pseudogene TRBV3-2) and TRBJ1-2; 9 bases are shared with TRBD1. The CDR3 length is 16 residues. Germline V gene lookup returns CDR1 LGHDT and CDR2 YNNKEL (reference sequence). V trimming: 3 bases; J trimming: 3 bases; junction bases outside the gene matches: 8. DNA for the CDR3: TGTGCCAGCAGCCAGATGGGACAGGGCGGTGACTATGGCTACACCTTC. Protein sequence: CASSQMGQGGDYGYTF.

The V and J genes are TRBV12-5 and TRBJ1-2, with D tentatively TRBD1 (6 bases). CDR3 length equals 14 residues. Germline CDR1 and CDR2: LGHNT and FRNRAP. The V end lost 0 bases, the J end lost 6 bases, and 11 bases lay between the germline ends. The DNA for the CDR3 is TGTGCTAGTGGTTTGGTAGGGGACATCGATGGCTACACCTTC. Its protein product is CASGLVGDIDGYTF.

The chain joins TRBV18 to TRBJ2-7, with D perhaps TRBD1 (6 bases). The V end was cut by 4 bases, the J end by 7 bases, with 17 bases between. This CDR3 region has 14 residues. Germline V gene lookup returns CDR1 KGHSH and CDR2 LQKENI. The DNA for the CDR3 is TGTGCCAGCTCACAATCAGGGGTCCCAGTGGAGCAGTACTTC. Encoded protein: CASSQSGVPVEQYF.

The V call is TRBV29-1, the J call TRBJ2-1; TRBD2 is a possible D gene (6 bases). V dropped 7 bases and J dropped 4 bases, with 11 bases sitting between them. Germline V gives CDR1 SQVTM, CDR2 ANQGSEA. The CDR3 length is 12 residues. CDR3 sequence reads: CSGRDSYNEQFF. DNA of the CDR3: TGCAGCGGGCGGGACTCATACAATGAGCAGTTCTTC.

This chain connects TRBV7-8 to TRBJ2-2; TRBD2 agrees at 10 bases. Germline trimming cut 4 bases from V and 6 bases from J; bases unmatched to any gene: 8. The CDR3 loop spans 16 amino acids. Germline V lookup: CDR1 SGHVS, CDR2 FQNEAQ. CDR3 in amino acids: CASSSQRGGWSGELFF. The DNA of the CDR3 is TGTGCCAGCAGCTCGCAGCGGGGGGGCTGGTCCGGGGAGCTGTTTTTT.

This clone occurred a few times. The chain has TRBV5-1 and TRBJ1-3, with a tentative D call TRBD1 (5 bases). The CDR3 spans 12 residues. CDR1 is SGHRS, CDR2 YFSETQ, per germline. V gave up 4 bases and J gave up 5 bases, with 7 bases separating them. CDR3 sequence reads: CASSAGRNTIYF. As DNA, the CDR3 is TGCGCCAGCAGCGCAGGGAGAAACACCATATATTTT.

The chain employs TRBV3-1 (or the pseudogene TRBV3-2) and TRBJ2-1; D unresolved. V was clipped by 4 bases and J by 0 bases, with 13 bases between them. The germline V gene encodes CDR1 LGHDT and CDR2 YNNKEL (reference sequence). The CDR3 has 16 amino acids. CDR3 sequence reads: CASSLSTRSSYNEQFF. DNA for the CDR3: TGTGCCAGCAGCCTTTCTACTCGAAGCTCCTACAATGAGCAGTTCTTC.

Comment on this clone: Other DNA sequences within the sample encode an identical CDR3. V usage is TRBV9 and J usage is TRBJ2-5; 9 nucleotides align to TRBD2. CDR3 length equals 16 residues. Germline V gene sequence: CDR1 SGDLS, CDR2 YYNGEE. After removal of 0 bases from V and 1 base from J, the junction contained 4 bases not matched to a gene. The CDR3 DNA reads TGTGCCAGCAGCGTAGGGGGGCGGGGGGGCCAAGAGACCCAGTACTTC. Translation: CASSVGGRGGQETQYF. Variable domain in full (rest from reference TRBV9 and TRBJ2-5): DSGVTQTPKHLITATGQRVTLRCSPRSGDLSVYWYQQSLDQGLQFLIQYYNGEERAKGNILERFSAQQFPDLHSELNLSSLELGDSALYFCASSVGGRGGQETQYFGPGTRLLVL.

The chain uses TRBV18 and TRBJ1-5; TRBD1 agrees at 8 bases. The CDR3 is made up of 17 amino acids. The germline V gene encodes CDR1 KGHSH and CDR2 LQKENI. After removal of 3 bases from V and 6 bases from J, the junction contained 13 bases not matched to a gene. The CDR3, as DNA: TGTGCCAGCTCACCGCGTCGCAGGGGGCTACTTAGTCAGCCCCAGCATTTT. Translating it yields CASSPRRRGLLSQPQHF.

The V call is TRBV6-5, the J call TRBJ2-3; 12 bases align to TRBD1. The V gene's germline CDR1 is MNHEY and CDR2 SVGAGI. Unmatched junction bases numbered 4, after V lost 7 bases and J lost 5 bases. This CDR3 is 14 amino acids long. The CDR3 DNA follows: TGTGCCAGCACCCGGGACAGGGGGCAAGATACGCAGTATTTT. Translated: CASTRDRGQDTQYF.

This clone was counted a few times. The chain employs TRBV4-1 and TRBJ2-7; TRBD1 matches at 8 bases. CDR1 MGHRA and CDR2 YSYEKL come from the germline V gene. The trim removed 2 bases at V and 3 bases at J, leaving 12 bases unmatched. The CDR3 covers 17 residues. The DNA of the CDR3 is TGCGCCAGCAGCCAAATAACAGGGGGACTGGGTGGCTACGAGCAGTACTTC. Translating it yields CASSQITGGLGGYEQYF.

This chain links TRBV5-1 with TRBJ1-6, with D possibly being TRBD1 (6 bases). Deletions cut 5 bases from V and 0 bases from J, with 12 bases between. CDR3 length: 16 amino acids. Germline CDR1 reads SGHRS; CDR2 reads YFSETQ. The CDR3 DNA reads as TGCGCCAGCAGTAATGGACAGCACTCCTATAATTCACCCCTCCACTTT. Residues: CASSNGQHSYNSPLHF. The full variable domain, its missing parts supplied by reference TRBV5-1 and TRBJ1-6, is KAGVTQTPRYLIKTRGQQVTLSCSPISGHRSVSWYQQTPGQGLQFLFEYFSETQRNKGNFPGRFSGRQFSNSRSEMNVSTLELGDSALYLCASSNGQHSYNSPLHFGNGTRLTVT.